This T cell receptor beta chain was observed in a study of OX40 agonist ivuxolimab in advanced cancers. Study-wide background: Patients received intravenous ivuxolimab every 2 weeks at 0.01 to 10 mg/kg. Patients receiving dose escalation had hepatocellular carcinoma, melanoma, renal cell or head and neck cancer.

Sequenced by immunoSEQ multiplex PCR; TCRdb stores in-frame clones only, minus some. The sample includes over 65,000 clones, approximately 84% of them seen just once. Trimming removed 4 bases from V and 6 bases from J, with 25 bases in between. Germline V CDR1 and CDR2: LNHDA, SQIVND (reference sequence). CDR3 size: 18 residues. The sequence was obtained from an adult with an advanced solid tumor such as melanoma, head and neck, liver or kidney cancer. V and J are TRBV19 and TRBJ1-5, with D possibly being TRBD1 (6 bases). The input for sequencing was CD4+ or CD8+ T cells sorted from blood, taken in a trial of the OX40 agonist ivuxolimab. Here the CDR3 reads CASSKDGGGRDIGQPQHF. Here the CDR3 DNA reads TGTGCCAGTAGTAAAGATGGGGGGGGCAGGGACATAGGTCAGCCCCAGCATTTT.